The T cell receptor beta chain under discussion was sequenced for a study of blood T cell repertoires in COVID-19 (dated by TCRdb to about 2020). Background for the entire study: Samples covering the acute and convalescent phases of COVID-19 were provided by collaborators in the United States, Italy and Spain. The material from the prospective study consisted of cDNA or gDNA derived from T cells, B-cell-depleted T cells, or PBMCs. Subjects who had been exposed to COVID-19, were actively infected with it, or had recovered from it provided the deeply sampled blood TCRbeta repertoires that made up the dataset. The repertoires were released in a freely available public database meant as a resource for research on the immune response to SARS-CoV-2. The samples were drawn from the first 160 participants of the ongoing ImmuneRACE study and from over 950 subjects provided by 6 global collaborators. The sample metadata nearly always contained a de-identified subject ID, COVID-19 status, age in years and sex. Where available, HLA class I and class II types were taken from metadata supplied by the sample provider and were not determined by assay-based typing.

TCRbeta CDR3 regions were amplified from genomic DNA by means of the immunoSEQ Assay, a bias-controlled multiplex PCR. For the original study's pipeline: The number of nucleated cells in each sample was estimated from the amplification of reference gene primers within the assay. Sequence reads were collapsed and filtered to measure the absolute abundance of every unique TCRbeta CDR3 rearrangement. For each sample, productive Simpson clonality was calculated as the square root of Simpson's diversity index over productive rearrangements. TCRdb stores this immuneACCESS table with in-frame sequences only. Part of the clones is absent; in the studies checked, under half of the shortfall reflects unresolved V genes, and no reason is known for the rest. V, J and clone size were drawn from that table, and D and trimming were deduced from the DNA. The sample table lists tens of thousands of clones, roughly nine tenths of them with a count of one. The ten biggest clones cover 7% to 9.5% of the sample.

Whole blood was collected in K2EDTA tubes by collaborating institutions according to the institutions' own protocols. Collaborator samples were shipped for TCRbeta analysis as frozen whole blood, isolated PBMCs, or DNA extracted from either sample type. V trim: 0 bases; J trim: 2 bases; unmatched bases: 7. CDR1 is given as MGHRA and CDR2 as YSYEKL, both from the germline V gene. There are 16 amino acids in the CDR3, from cysteine to phenylalanine inclusive. The entry retains the CDR3 DNA only, 48 bases that are in frame from base 1. As for this clone: What antigen it recognizes has not been identified. Base qualities were left out, and no much larger clone turns up one base away.

Overall study outcomes, separate from this receptor: How much clinical and demographic metadata was included differed by source and by participant, and the metadata was provided uncurated.

The TCR originated in a young man with active or convalescent COVID-19. The sequenced sample was peripheral blood. Recombination linked TRBV4-1 to TRBJ2-7; 7 middle bases align to TRBD2. CDR3 loop: CASSQDERGPPYEQYF. The nucleotide sequence is TGCGCCAGCAGCCAAGATGAGCGGGGCCCCCCCTACGAGCAGTACTTC.